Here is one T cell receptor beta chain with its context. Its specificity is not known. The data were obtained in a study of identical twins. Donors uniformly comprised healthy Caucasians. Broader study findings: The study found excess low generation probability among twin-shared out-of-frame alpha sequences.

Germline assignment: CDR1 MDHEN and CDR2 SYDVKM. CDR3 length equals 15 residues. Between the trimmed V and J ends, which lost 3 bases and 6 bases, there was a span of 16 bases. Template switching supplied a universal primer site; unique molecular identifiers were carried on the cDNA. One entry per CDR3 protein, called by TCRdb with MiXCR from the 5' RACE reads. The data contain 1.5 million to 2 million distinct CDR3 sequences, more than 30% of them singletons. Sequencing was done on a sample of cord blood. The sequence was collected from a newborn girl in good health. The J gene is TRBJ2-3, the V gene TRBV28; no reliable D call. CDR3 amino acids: CASSFWLVGRDTQYF. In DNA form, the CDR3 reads TGTGCCAGCAGTTTCTGGCTAGTGGGAAGGGATACGCAGTATTTT.